These T cell receptor beta chains were read from a single sample in a study of cytomegalovirus exposure and HLA in healthy donors. Repertoires were generated with immunoSEQ multiplex PCR, while TCRdb's copy carries only in-frame clones and drops some. The sample yields under 70,000 clones, roughly 85% seen once. Sequencing was done on a sample of PBMCs. All receptors come from a woman aged 25-40 years in good health and CMV-seronegative. CDR3s include the opening cysteine and the closing phenylalanine or tryptophan. Each record gives: CDR3 DNA, CDR3 protein, J gene, V gene, D gene, clone size. A D gene is named only where the DNA matches it firmly. Some rows mark clone size as missing; the rest say once, few, many or name a class of expanded clone.

TGTGCCAGCAGCACCCCTGTTGGACAGGGGAGTCCTCCCTACGAGCAGTACTTC,CASSTPVGQGSPPYEQYF,TRBJ2-7,TRBV7-2,TRBD1,-
TGTGCCAGCAGCCCCTTGCGACTCGGGGACTACGAGCAGTACTTC,CASSPLRLGDYEQYF,TRBJ2-7,TRBV7-9,-,few
TGTGCCAGCAGTCCGCGGGGGGGCAGGGAGACCCAGTACTTC,CASSPRGGRETQYF,TRBJ2-5,TRBV7-8,TRBD2,-
TGTGCCAGCAGCTTTGTGACAGGGCTTGTGGGGGTAGTCCAGTACTTC,CASSFVTGLVGVVQYF,TRBJ2-4,TRBV7-9,TRBD1,-
TGTGCCAGCAGCCATACTTCGTGGAGCGGGAATAGTTACAATGAGCAGTTCTTC,CASSHTSWSGNSYNEQFF,TRBJ2-1,TRBV14,TRBD2,-
TGTGCCAGCAGTCAGGACCGCGGGGACACTGAAGCTTTCTTT,CASSQDRGDTEAFF,TRBJ1-1,TRBV6-4,-,-
TGTGCCAGCAGTGAACGGGGACAGGGCGGACAGCCCCAGCATTTT,CASSERGQGGQPQHF,TRBJ1-5,TRBV2,TRBD1,-
TGTGCCAGCAGTTTTTGGAGAAAGAAGGATACGCAGTATTTT,CASSFWRKKDTQYF,TRBJ2-3,TRBV27,-,once
TGTGCCAGCAGCTCCGACAGTGACACTGAAGCTTTCTTT,CASSSDSDTEAFF,TRBJ1-1,TRBV7-3,-,few
TGTGCCAGCAGGACTAGCGGCACCTACGAGCAGTACTTC,CASRTSGTYEQYF,TRBJ2-7,TRBV28,TRBD2,-
TGCAGCGTCTCCGACAGGAGCTCCTACAATGAGCAGTTCTTC,CSVSDRSSYNEQFF,TRBJ2-1,TRBV29-1,-,-
TGTGCCAGTAGTGGGGATAGCGGGAGTCTCTCCTACAATGAGCAGTTCTTC,CASSGDSGSLSYNEQFF,TRBJ2-1,TRBV19,TRBD2,-
TGCGCCAGCAGCTTCGGGACAGGGAAAAACATTCAGTACTTC,CASSFGTGKNIQYF,TRBJ2-4,TRBV5-1,TRBD1,-
TGTGCCATCGACAGGGGGGATCAGCCCCAGCATTTT,CAIDRGDQPQHF,TRBJ1-5,TRBV6-5,TRBD1,-
TGTGCCAGCACCCCCCGGGTCAGCTCCTACGAGCAGTACTTC,CASTPRVSSYEQYF,TRBJ2-7,TRBV28,-,-
TGTGCCAGCTCACCGCGGCAGTTAAACGAGCAGTACTTC,CASSPRQLNEQYF,TRBJ2-7,TRBV18,-,-
TGTGCCAGCAGTCCCCCGGGACTAGCGGGAGGGGAGCAGTACTTC,CASSPPGLAGGEQYF,TRBJ2-7,TRBV25-1,TRBD2,-
TGTGCCAGCAGCAAAGATCTTAGCGGGAGCGGGTTCTACGAGCAGTACTTC,CASSKDLSGSGFYEQYF,TRBJ2-7,TRBV21-1,-,-
TGTGCCAGCGGAGCGGGAGGGCCTCTCAATGAGCAGTTCTTC,CASGAGGPLNEQFF,TRBJ2-1,TRBV11-3,TRBD2,-
TGTGCCAGCAGTTCGGACAGGGGTTACTACGAGCAGTACTTC,CASSSDRGYYEQYF,TRBJ2-7,TRBV2,TRBD1,-
TGCGCCAGCAGCGCCCGGGACACCTCCTACAATGAGCAGTTCTTC,CASSARDTSYNEQFF,TRBJ2-1,TRBV5-1,-,-
TGCAGCGTTCCCAGGCAGACCAACTATGGCTACACCTTC,CSVPRQTNYGYTF,TRBJ1-2,TRBV29-1,-,-
TGTGCCAGCAGCTCAGGGACAGCAACTAATGAAAAACTGTTTTTT,CASSSGTATNEKLFF,TRBJ1-4,TRBV9,TRBD1,-
TGTGCCAGCAGCTTAGCGGTGGCTAGCGGGGAATCCTACGAGCAGTACTTC,CASSLAVASGESYEQYF,TRBJ2-7,TRBV7-9,TRBD2,-
TGTGCCAGTAGTATGTTATGGGGGGTTAGCACAGATACGCAGTATTTT,CASSMLWGVSTDTQYF,TRBJ2-3,TRBV19,-,-
TGTGCCAGCGGAGCAGGGGGCGATGCCGGGGAGCTGGTTTTT,CASGAGGDAGELVF,TRBJ2-2,TRBV25-1,TRBD1,-
TGTGCCACCAGCAGAGATTTAAGAGGAGCCAATCAGCCCCAGCATTTT,CATSRDLRGANQPQHF,TRBJ1-5,TRBV15,-,-
TGTGCCTTACCGGGACAGGGGGAAAATGAGCAGTTCTTC,CALPGQGENEQFF,TRBJ2-1,TRBV30,TRBD1,-
TGTGCCAGCACCGCTTCGGACACGACTTACTATGGCTACACCTTC,CASTASDTTYYGYTF,TRBJ1-2,TRBV4-2,-,-
TGTGCCAGCAGCTTTGCGGGAGGTCGCTCCGAGCAGTACTTC,CASSFAGGRSEQYF,TRBJ2-7,TRBV7-3,TRBD2,-
TGTGCCAGCAGCTTCCACCTAGACTACGAGCAGTACTTC,CASSFHLDYEQYF,TRBJ2-7,TRBV11-2,-,-
TGTGCCAGCAGTTCTAGACTAAACACCATATATTTT,CASSSRLNTIYF,TRBJ1-3,TRBV28,-,-
TGTGCCAGCAGCCTCCCCCGGGGAGAGAGCTATGGCTACACCTTC,CASSLPRGESYGYTF,TRBJ1-2,TRBV2,-,-
TGCGCCAGCAGCTTGGGGACAGGTGGTAATTCACCCCTCCACTTT,CASSLGTGGNSPLHF,TRBJ1-6,TRBV5-1,TRBD1,-
TGCGCCAGCAGCCAAGATCTAGGGACAGGGGTCTCTTCACCCCTCCACTTT,CASSQDLGTGVSSPLHF,TRBJ1-6,TRBV4-3,TRBD1,-
TGTGCCAGCAGCCAAAAATTGACAGGTATCACTGAAGCTTTCTTT,CASSQKLTGITEAFF,TRBJ1-1,TRBV4-2,-,-
TGTGCCAGCAGCATGGAGAGCAATCAGCCCCAGCATTTT,CASSMESNQPQHF,TRBJ1-5,TRBV27,-,-
TGTGCCAGCAGCAAAGAAGTCACCGGGACAGGGGTACAGCCCCAGCATTTT,CASSKEVTGTGVQPQHF,TRBJ1-5,TRBV21-1,-,-
TGTGCCAGCATCACCACGGGGATACCCTACGAGCAGTACTTC,CASITTGIPYEQYF,TRBJ2-7,TRBV6-1,-,-
TGTGCCAGCAGCTCGAGCGGGAGTCGATACAATGAGCAGTTCTTC,CASSSSGSRYNEQFF,TRBJ2-1,TRBV7-8,TRBD2,-
TGTGCCAGCTCACCTGGGACAGCGGGCACTGAAGCTTTCTTT,CASSPGTAGTEAFF,TRBJ1-1,TRBV18,TRBD1,-